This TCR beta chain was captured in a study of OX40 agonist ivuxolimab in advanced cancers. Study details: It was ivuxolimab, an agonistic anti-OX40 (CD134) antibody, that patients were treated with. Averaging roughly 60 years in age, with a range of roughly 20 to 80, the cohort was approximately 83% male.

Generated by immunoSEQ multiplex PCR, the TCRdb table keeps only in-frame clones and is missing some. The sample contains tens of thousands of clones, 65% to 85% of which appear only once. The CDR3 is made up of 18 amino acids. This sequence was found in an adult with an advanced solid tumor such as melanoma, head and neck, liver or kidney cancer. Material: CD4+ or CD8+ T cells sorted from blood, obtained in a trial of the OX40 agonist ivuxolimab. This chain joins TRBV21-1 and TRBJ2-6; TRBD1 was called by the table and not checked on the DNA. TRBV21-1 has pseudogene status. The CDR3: CASRDPGQGAPGANVLTF. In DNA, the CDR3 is TGTGCCAGCAGGGACCCTGGACAGGGGGCGCCTGGGGCCAACGTCCTGACTTTC.